A selection of T cell receptor beta chains follows, all from one sample in a study of Ad26.COV2.S vaccination and SARS-CoV-2 variants. TCRdb's table, derived via immunoSEQ multiplex PCR, lists solely in-frame clones and lacks some. The top ten hold around 2% of the sample, which has fewer than 400,000 clones, approximately 86% seen once. The source material was peripheral blood, sampled in a trial of Ad26.COV2.S vaccine versus placebo. The receptors originated from a person between 18 and 65 years old who received the Ad26.COV2.S COVID-19 vaccine or a placebo. Each CDR3 is given with its conserved first and last residue. D genes are given only for firm matches. A row's size may be missing; if present it is once, few, many or a size class.

j_gene: TRBJ2-5; v_gene: TRBV24-1; abundance: -; d_gene: TRBD1; CDR3aa: CATSDRNQRTGGPQYF; CDR3nt: TGTGCCACCAGTGACCGAAACCAACGAACAGGGGGGCCCCAGTACTTC
j_gene: TRBJ1-5; v_gene: TRBV6-4; abundance: -; d_gene: -; CDR3aa: CASSDPKGGQPQHF; CDR3nt: TGTGCCAGCAGTGACCCAAAAGGGGGGCAGCCCCAGCATTTT
j_gene: TRBJ2-7; v_gene: TRBV10-2; abundance: -; d_gene: TRBD1; CDR3aa: CATATGNYEQYF; CDR3nt: TGCGCCACCGCGACAGGGAACTACGAGCAGTACTTC
j_gene: TRBJ1-5; v_gene: TRBV6-5; abundance: once; d_gene: -; CDR3aa: CASTIDRPINQPQHF; CDR3nt: TGTGCCAGCACCATAGACAGGCCTATCAATCAGCCCCAGCATTTT
j_gene: TRBJ2-7; v_gene: TRBV7-2; abundance: -; d_gene: TRBD2; CDR3aa: CASSRTSDHEQYF; CDR3nt: TGTGCCAGCAGTCGGACTAGCGACCACGAGCAGTACTTC
j_gene: TRBJ1-5; v_gene: TRBV6-5; abundance: -; d_gene: -; CDR3aa: CASSYRTADGNQPQHF; CDR3nt: TGTGCCAGCAGTTACCGGACTGCTGACGGCAATCAGCCCCAGCATTTT
j_gene: TRBJ1-2; v_gene: TRBV27; abundance: -; d_gene: TRBD1; CDR3aa: CASSAHRGGYTF; CDR3nt: TGTGCCAGCAGTGCACACAGGGGCGGCTACACCTTC
j_gene: TRBJ2-1; v_gene: TRBV7-2; abundance: -; d_gene: -; CDR3aa: CASSYTKDSYNEQFF; CDR3nt: TGTGCCAGCAGCTACACAAAGGACTCCTACAATGAGCAGTTCTTC
j_gene: TRBJ1-5; v_gene: TRBV28; abundance: -; d_gene: -; CDR3aa: CASSYEGYDQPQHF; CDR3nt: TGTGCCAGCAGTTACGAGGGTTATGATCAGCCCCAGCATTTT
j_gene: TRBJ1-2; v_gene: TRBV28; abundance: few; d_gene: -; CDR3aa: CASSPIGANGYTF; CDR3nt: TGTGCCAGCTCCCCTATTGGCGCTAATGGCTACACCTTC